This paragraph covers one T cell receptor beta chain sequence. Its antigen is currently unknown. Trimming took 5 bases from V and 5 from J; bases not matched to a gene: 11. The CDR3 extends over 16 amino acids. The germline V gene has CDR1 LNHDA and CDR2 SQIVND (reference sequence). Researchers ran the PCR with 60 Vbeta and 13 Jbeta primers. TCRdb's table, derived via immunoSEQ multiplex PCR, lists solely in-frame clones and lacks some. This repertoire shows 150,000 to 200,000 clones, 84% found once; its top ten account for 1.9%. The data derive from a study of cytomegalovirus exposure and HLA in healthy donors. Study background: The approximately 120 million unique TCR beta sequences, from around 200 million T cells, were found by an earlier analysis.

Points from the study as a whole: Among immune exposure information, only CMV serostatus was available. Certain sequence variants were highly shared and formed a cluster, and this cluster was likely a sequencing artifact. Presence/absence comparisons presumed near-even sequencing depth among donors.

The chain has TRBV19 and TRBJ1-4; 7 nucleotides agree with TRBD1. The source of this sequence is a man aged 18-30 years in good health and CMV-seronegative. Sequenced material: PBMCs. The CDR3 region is CASSSRTGTGNEKLFF. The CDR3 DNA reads TGTGCCAGTAGTTCTCGGACAGGAACGGGGAATGAAAAACTGTTTTTT.